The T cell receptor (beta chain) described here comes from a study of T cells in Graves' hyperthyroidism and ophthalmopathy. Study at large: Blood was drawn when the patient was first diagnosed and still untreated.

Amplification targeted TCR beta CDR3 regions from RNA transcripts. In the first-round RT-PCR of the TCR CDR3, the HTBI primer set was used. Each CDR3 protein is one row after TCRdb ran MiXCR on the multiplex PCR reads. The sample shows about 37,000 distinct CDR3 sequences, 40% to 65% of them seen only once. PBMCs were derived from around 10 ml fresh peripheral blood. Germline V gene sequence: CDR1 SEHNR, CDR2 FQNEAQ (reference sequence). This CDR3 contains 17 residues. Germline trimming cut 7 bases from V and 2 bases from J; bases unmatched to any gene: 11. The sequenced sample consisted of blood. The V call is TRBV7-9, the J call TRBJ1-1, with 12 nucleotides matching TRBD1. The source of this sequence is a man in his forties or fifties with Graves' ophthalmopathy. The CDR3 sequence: CASTGGGTGGPNTEAFF. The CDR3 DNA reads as TGTGCCAGCACGGGAGGCGGGACAGGGGGCCCAAACACTGAAGCTTTCTTT.